Listed below are T cell receptor beta chains from one sample, sequenced in a study of radiotherapy plus CTLA-4 blockade in lung cancer. The assay was immunoSEQ multiplex PCR, and TCRdb's table has in-frame clones only and misses some. The table lists roughly 93,000 clones, more than 75% of them singletons. Source: peripheral blood, taken from a patient treated with radiotherapy plus ipilimumab. Every receptor here comes from a human donor with non-small cell lung cancer who had a partial response to radiotherapy plus ipilimumab. The CDR3 runs from the conserved cysteine through the conserved F or W. A D gene is named only where the DNA matches it firmly. Clone size is stated in some rows and not others, as once, few, many or a class when expanded.

D	length	J	size	V	CDR3	DNA
-	16	TRBJ2-2	-	TRBV5-6	CASSLRRQANTGELFF	TGTGCCAGCAGCTTGCGGCGACAGGCAAACACCGGGGAGCTGTTTTTT
TRBD1	16	TRBJ2-7	-	TRBV28	CASSSYTGTGAWIQYF	TGTGCCAGCAGTTCTTATACCGGGACAGGGGCTTGGATCCAGTACTTC
-	15	TRBJ2-3	-	TRBV2	CASSPTGGPTDTQYF	TGTGCCAGCAGCCCAACTGGCGGGCCTACAGATACGCAGTATTTT
TRBD2	16	TRBJ2-1	-	TRBV13	CASSPETSGRRNEQFF	TGTGCCAGCAGCCCCGAGACTAGCGGGAGACGGAATGAGCAGTTCTTC
-	14	TRBJ2-2	once	TRBV30	CASVEWSGTGELFF	TGTGCCTCCGTGGAGTGGTCGGGCACCGGGGAGCTGTTTTTT
TRBD1	12	TRBJ2-7	-	TRBV6-1	CASAGQAYEQYF	TGTGCCAGCGCGGGACAGGCCTACGAGCAGTACTTC
TRBD1	16	TRBJ2-5	-	TRBV19	CASSIGGTGTQETQYF	TGTGCCAGTAGTATAGGAGGGACAGGGACCCAAGAGACCCAGTACTTC
TRBD1	16	TRBJ1-2	-	TRBV28	CASSFRGDDRGYGYTF	TGTGCCAGCAGTTTTCGGGGAGATGACAGGGGCTATGGCTACACCTTC
TRBD2	17	TRBJ2-5	-	TRBV2	CASSKRSLSGRKETQYF	TGTGCCAGCAGTAAACGGTCCCTTAGCGGGAGAAAGGAGACCCAGTACTTC
-	16	TRBJ2-1	-	TRBV27	CASSLSEEGIGLRKFF	TGTGCCAGCAGTTTGTCTGAAGAAGGAATAGGCTTGCGGAAGTTCTTC
-	15	TRBJ1-2	once	TRBV15	CATSRDMGQSSGYTF	TGTGCCACCAGCAGAGATATGGGGCAGTCGTCTGGCTACACCTTC
TRBD1	18	TRBJ2-2	-	TRBV2	CASSEATRTGRFTGELFF	TGTGCCAGCAGTGAAGCGACGCGGACAGGGCGCTTCACCGGGGAGCTGTTTTTT
-	12	TRBJ2-1	once	TRBV30	CAWSVYANEQFF	TGTGCCTGGAGTGTTTACGCGAATGAGCAGTTCTTC
TRBD1	16	TRBJ1-2	-	TRBV6-1	CASSANAARGLSGYTF	TGTGCCAGCAGTGCCAATGCGGCCAGGGGGTTGAGTGGCTACACCTTC
-	14	TRBJ1-2	many	TRBV10-2	CASSPQVSNYGYTF	TGCGCCAGCAGTCCTCAGGTTTCTAACTATGGCTACACCTTC
TRBD2	17	TRBJ2-7	-	TRBV10-2	CASSEMTSGAKKYEQYF	TGCGCCAGCAGTGAGATGACTAGCGGGGCGAAGAAGTACGAGCAGTACTTC
TRBD2	16	TRBJ2-7	-	TRBV7-3	CASSRGGPSGSEEQYF	TGTGCCAGCAGCCGAGGAGGTCCTAGCGGGAGTGAAGAGCAGTACTTC
-	17	TRBJ1-4	-	TRBV14	CASSPMTATATNEKLFF	TGTGCCAGCAGCCCAATGACAGCTACGGCAACTAATGAAAAACTGTTTTTT
-	13	TRBJ2-7	-	TRBV5-1	CASSLTSSYEQYF	TGCGCCAGCAGCTTAACGAGCTCCTACGAGCAGTACTTC
-	14	TRBJ2-7	-	TRBV7-8	CASSPPGPGYEQYF	TGTGCCAGCAGCCCCCCCGGGCCGGGATACGAGCAGTACTTC
TRBD1	13	TRBJ1-2	many	TRBV30	CAWDSGQGEGYTF	TGTGCCTGGGACTCGGGACAGGGGGAAGGCTACACCTTC
TRBD2	14	TRBJ2-1	-	TRBV5-1	CASSPGLVGDEQFF	TGCGCCAGCAGCCCGGGACTAGTGGGGGATGAGCAGTTCTTC
-	16	TRBJ2-2	-	TRBV7-3	CASSRVGGRGTGELFF	TGTGCCAGCAGCAGGGTGGGGGGGCGAGGCACCGGGGAGCTGTTTTTT
TRBD1	15	TRBJ1-1	-	TRBV11-3	CASSLATGPSTEAFF	TGTGCCAGCAGCTTAGCGACAGGGCCGAGTACTGAAGCTTTCTTT
-	14	TRBJ2-7	few	TRBV15	CATSRETGPNEQYF	TGTGCCACCAGCAGAGAAACAGGGCCCAACGAGCAGTACTTC
TRBD1	15	TRBJ1-1	-	TRBV7-9	CASSLAHRGQGEAFF	TGTGCCAGCAGCTTAGCACACAGGGGGCAAGGTGAAGCTTTCTTT
TRBD1	16	TRBJ2-5	-	TRBV27	CASSLVGTGWGETQYF	TGTGCCAGCAGTTTAGTCGGGACAGGGTGGGGAGAGACCCAGTACTTC
TRBD1	13	TRBJ1-3	-	TRBV5-1	CASSSDRGNTIYF	TGCGCCAGCAGCTCGGACAGGGGGAACACCATATATTTT
-	13	TRBJ1-5	-	TRBV10-3	CAISVSSNQPQHF	TGTGCCATCAGTGTATCCAGCAATCAGCCCCAGCATTTT
-	15	TRBJ2-7	few	TRBV4-1	CASSQGVTASYEQYF	TGTGCCAGCAGCCAAGGAGTGACTGCCTCCTACGAGCAGTACTTC
-	15	TRBJ2-3	-	TRBV5-1	CASSLDSGGADTQYF	TGCGCCAGCAGCTTGGATTCAGGAGGCGCAGATACGCAGTATTTT
TRBD1	15	TRBJ1-2	-	TRBV27	CASSPILGQGGGYTF	TGTGCCAGCAGTCCCATCCTGGGACAGGGTGGTGGCTACACCTTC
-	14	TRBJ1-1	-	TRBV13	CASSQERQGTEAFF	TGTGCCAGCAGTCAAGAGAGGCAGGGGACTGAAGCTTTCTTT
TRBD1	16	TRBJ1-1	-	TRBV27	CASSPYRTGGTTEAFF	TGTGCCAGCAGTCCCTATCGGACAGGGGGCACGACTGAAGCTTTCTTT
-	14	TRBJ1-2	-	TRBV6-5	CASSPGLLGYGYTF	TGTGCCAGCAGTCCGGGGTTGTTGGGCTATGGCTACACCTTC
-	12	TRBJ1-2	once	TRBV29-1	CSVGGRNNGYTF	TGCAGCGTTGGAGGCAGAAATAATGGCTACACCTTC
TRBD2	13	TRBJ2-3	once	TRBV7-2	CASSGRATDTQYF	TGTGCCAGCAGCGGGAGGGCCACAGATACGCAGTATTTT
TRBD2	15	TRBJ2-7	-	TRBV10-1	CASSEGLAEVYEQYF	TGCGCCAGCAGTGAGGGGCTAGCGGAGGTCTACGAGCAGTACTTC
-	13	TRBJ1-2	-	TRBV6-4	CASSDRPGYGYTF	TGTGCCAGCAGTGACCGGCCGGGCTATGGCTACACCTTC
-	17	TRBJ1-3	-	TRBV9	CASSVDLQVGLGNTIYF	TGTGCCAGCAGCGTAGATCTGCAAGTCGGTCTCGGAAACACCATATATTTT
TRBD2	15	TRBJ2-7	-	TRBV28	CASSPSLAGLYEQYF	TGTGCCAGCAGTCCCTCACTAGCGGGACTCTACGAGCAGTACTTC
-	18	TRBJ2-4	-	TRBV11-2	CASSLVSDRLLAKNIQYF	TGTGCCAGCAGCTTAGTTTCGGACAGATTACTAGCCAAAAACATTCAGTACTTC
-	16	TRBJ1-4	-	TRBV19	CASSLRTTGRGEKLFF	TGTGCCAGTAGTCTCCGGACCACAGGGAGGGGTGAAAAACTGTTTTTT
TRBD1	14	TRBJ2-2	-	TRBV2	CASSTGAWTGELFF	TGTGCCAGCTCGACAGGGGCGTGGACCGGGGAGCTGTTTTTT
TRBD2	17	TRBJ2-7	medium-sized	TRBV19	CASSTGKGGGRPNEQYF	TGTGCCAGTTCCACAGGGAAGGGTGGCGGGAGGCCCAACGAGCAGTACTTC
-	15	TRBJ2-2	-	TRBV5-1	CASSSKEPGTGELFF	TGCGCCAGCAGCTCGAAGGAGCCGGGCACCGGGGAGCTGTTTTTT
TRBD1	13	TRBJ2-7	-	TRBV29-1	CSVTTGGGDEQYF	TGCAGCGTGACGACAGGGGGCGGCGACGAGCAGTACTTC
-	15	TRBJ2-7	-	TRBV7-9	CASSSSGTISYEQYF	TGTGCCAGCAGCTCATCCGGGACAATATCCTACGAGCAGTACTTC
TRBD1	18	TRBJ1-5	-	TRBV4-2	CASSQDSRDRASLRPQHF	TGTGCCAGCAGCCAAGATAGCAGGGACAGGGCTTCCCTGAGGCCCCAGCATTTT
-	12	TRBJ2-3	-	TRBV29-1	CSVAIGTDTQYF	TGCAGCGTTGCTATAGGCACAGATACGCAGTATTTT
-	16	TRBJ2-7	-	TRBV27	CASSLERTTVGHEQYF	TGTGCCAGCAGTTTAGAGCGGACCACAGTGGGCCACGAGCAGTACTTC
TRBD1	15	TRBJ2-7	-	TRBV28	CASSFDRGTSYEQYF	TGTGCCAGCAGTTTTGACAGGGGCACCTCCTACGAGCAGTACTTC
TRBD1	13	TRBJ1-2	-	TRBV7-9	CASSPGQGYGYTF	TGTGCCAGCAGCCCGGGACAGGGCTATGGCTACACCTTC
TRBD2	16	TRBJ2-3	-	TRBV10-1	CASSGPSGRGGDTQYF	TGCGCCAGCAGTGGGCCTAGCGGGAGAGGGGGAGATACGCAGTATTTT
-	15	TRBJ2-2	-	TRBV10-3	CAISDQQWTTGELFF	TGTGCCATCAGTGACCAACAGTGGACTACGGGGGAGCTGTTTTTT
-	18	TRBJ1-2	-	TRBV12-2	CASRSSDRGAPSNYGYTF	TGTGCAAGTCGCTCCTCGGACAGGGGGGCCCCCTCTAACTATGGCTACACCTTC
TRBD2	13	TRBJ2-7	-	TRBV27	CASSFGGGQEQYF	TGTGCCAGCAGTTTCGGGGGGGGGCAGGAGCAGTACTTC